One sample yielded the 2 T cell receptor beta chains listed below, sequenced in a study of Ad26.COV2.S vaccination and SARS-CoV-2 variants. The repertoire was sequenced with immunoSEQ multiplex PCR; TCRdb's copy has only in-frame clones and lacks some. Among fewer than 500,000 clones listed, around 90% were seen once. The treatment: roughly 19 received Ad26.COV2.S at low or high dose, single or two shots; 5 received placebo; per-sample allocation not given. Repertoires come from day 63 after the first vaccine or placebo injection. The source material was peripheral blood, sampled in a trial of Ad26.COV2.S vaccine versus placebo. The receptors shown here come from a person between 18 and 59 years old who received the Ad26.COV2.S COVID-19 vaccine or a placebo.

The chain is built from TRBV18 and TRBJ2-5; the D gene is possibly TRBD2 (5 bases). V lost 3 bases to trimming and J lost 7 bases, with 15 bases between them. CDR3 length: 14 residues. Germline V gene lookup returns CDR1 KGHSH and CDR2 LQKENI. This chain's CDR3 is CASSPTGKTWTQYF. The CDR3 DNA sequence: TGTGCCAGCTCACCTACCGGGAAGACTTGGACCCAGTACTTC.

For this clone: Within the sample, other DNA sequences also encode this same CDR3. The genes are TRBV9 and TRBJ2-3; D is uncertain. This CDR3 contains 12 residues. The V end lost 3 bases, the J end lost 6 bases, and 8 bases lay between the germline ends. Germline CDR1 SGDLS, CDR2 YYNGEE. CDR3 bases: TGTGCCAGCAGCGCCTCCCTGGATACGCAGTATTTT. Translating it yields CASSASLDTQYF.